Each of the 23 T cell receptor beta chains below was sequenced from the same sample in a study of blood T cell repertoires in COVID-19 (dated by TCRdb to 2020 to 2021). Library preparation employed the immunoSEQ multiplex PCR assay. Here the immuneACCESS table is served through TCRdb, limited to in-frame sequences with V and J called. Missing clones are a known gap in these copies; in checked studies unresolved V genes cover under half, and the rest lacks a known reason. The sample includes about 62,000 clones, with under 80% observed a single time. The ten largest clones add up to 51% of the sample. The sequenced sample consisted of PBMCs or T cells enriched from blood (not recorded which). The receptors originated from a woman aged 55 to 70 who had been exposed to COVID-19.

By frequency in the sample, this clone is medium-sized. This chain joins TRBV29-1 and TRBJ1-1; maybe TRBD1 (5 bases). V was shortened by 6 bases and J by 4 bases, with 12 bases between the two germline ends. Germline CDR1 reads SQVTM; CDR2 reads ANQGSEA. CDR3 size: 12 residues. The CDR3 here is CSVVTVSTEAFF. CDR3 in DNA: TGCAGCGTGGTGACAGTCTCCACTGAAGCTTTCTTT.

This clone was detected only once. V and J are TRBV6-5 and TRBJ1-1; 7 bases are a match to TRBD1. J was trimmed by 1 base and V by 5 bases; bases with no gene match: 7. Germline V lookup: CDR1 MNHEY, CDR2 SVGAGI. The CDR3 extends over 15 amino acids. The CDR3 region has the DNA TGTGCCAGCAGTAAACGACAGGGCACGAACACTGAAGCTTTCTTT. As protein: CASSKRQGTNTEAFF.

The chain links TRBV21-1 to TRBJ2-1; the DNA was not used to check the table's D call, TRBD1. TRBV21-1 is a known pseudogene. There are 15 residues in the CDR3. The CDR3 protein is CASSARDRGNYEQFF. CDR3 DNA: TGTGCCAGCAGCGCCCGGGACAGGGGGAACTATGAGCAGTTCTTC.

This clone showed up just once. The rearrangement links TRBV19 to TRBJ2-1; 7 positions match TRBD2. V lost 5 bases and J lost 8; bases outside the gene matches: 15. Germline CDR1 reads LNHDA; CDR2 reads SQIVND (reference sequence). The CDR3 spans 16 residues. In nucleotides, the CDR3 is TGTGCCAGTAGTCCGGGGAGGCTAGCGGTAGGCTATGAGCAGTTCTTC. As protein: CASSPGRLAVGYEQFF.

This clone was seen once. The V and J genes are TRBV7-9 and TRBJ1-4, with D unclear. V lost 2 bases and J 8 bases, leaving 12 bases between the germline ends. This CDR3 contains 14 residues. Germline V lookup: CDR1 SEHNR, CDR2 FQNEAQ (reference sequence). This chain's CDR3 is CASSLRREGEKLFF. The DNA for the CDR3 is TGTGCCAGCAGCTTAAGGAGGGAAGGAGAAAAACTGTTTTTT.

The table lists this clone with a few counts. J is TRBJ2-3 and V is TRBV19; 8 bases line up with TRBD1. The germline gives CDR1 LNHDA, CDR2 SQIVND (reference sequence). V was pared by 3 bases and J by 4 bases, with 6 bases of the junction left unmatched. This CDR3 has 15 amino acids. CDR3 region: CASSMNGQGSDTQYF. In DNA form, the CDR3 reads TGTGCCAGTAGTATGAATGGACAGGGTTCAGATACGCAGTATTTT.

The rearrangement links TRBV18 to TRBJ1-5; 10 bases match TRBD1. V shed 4 bases and J 5 bases; nucleotides not matched to a gene: 5. Germline values: CDR1 KGHSH, CDR2 LQKENI. The CDR3 has 15 amino acids. The CDR3 loop reads CASSLGTGADQPQHF. The CDR3 nucleotides are TGTGCCAGCTCACTTGGGACAGGGGCCGATCAGCCCCAGCATTTT. The full variable domain, completed using reference TRBV18 and TRBJ1-5, is NAGVMQNPRHLVRRRGQEARLRCSPMKGHSHVYWYRQLPEEGLKFMVYLQKENIIDESGMPKERFSAEFPKEGPSILRIQQVVRGDSAAYFCASSLGTGADQPQHFGDGTRLSIL.

V usage is TRBV9 and J usage is TRBJ2-3; no clear D. Germline CDR1 reads SGDLS; CDR2 reads YYNGEE. The V end lost 3 bases, the J end lost 2 bases, and 4 bases lay between the germline ends. CDR3 length equals 12 residues. CDR3 DNA sequence: TGTGCCAGCAGCGCCCTCACAGATACGCAGTATTTT. Its protein is CASSALTDTQYF.

This chain uses TRBV10-3 with TRBJ1-5; possibly TRBD1 for D (6 bases). This CDR3 region has 13 residues. The V gene's germline CDR1 is ENHRY and CDR2 SYGVKD. V was trimmed by 6 bases and J by 7 bases, leaving 13 bases between them. For the CDR3, the DNA is TGTGCCATCAGGAACAGGGAGGGCCAGCCCCAGCATTTT. It specifies CAIRNREGQPQHF.

The chain carries TRBV7-6 and TRBJ1-3, with D tentatively TRBD1 (5 bases). Trimming cost V 6 bases and J 0 bases, with 15 bases left between them. The CDR3 has 16 residues. In germline, CDR1 is SGHVS, CDR2 FNYEAQ. CDR3 nucleotide sequence: TGTGCCAGCAGTCAAAGTCAGGGCGGCTCTGGAAACACCATATATTTT. Its translation: CASSQSQGGSGNTIYF. Looking up the rest from reference TRBV7-6 and TRBJ1-3 gives the full variable domain: GAGVSQSPRYKVTKRGQDVALRCDPISGHVSLYWYRQALGQGPEFLTYFNYEAQQDKSGLPNDRFSAERPEGSISTLTIQRTEQRDSAMYRCASSQSQGGSGNTIYFGEGSWLTVV.

The V and J genes are TRBV3-1 (or the pseudogene TRBV3-2) and TRBJ1-6; perhaps TRBD1 as D (5 bases). CDR3 length: 15 amino acids. CDR1 is LGHDT and CDR2 is YNNKEL in the germline V gene (reference sequence). Trimming left V 3 bases short and J 7 bases short, with 13 bases between. DNA for the CDR3: TGTGCCAGCAGCCAGGGCACAGGACCCAATTCACCCCTCCACTTT. It codes for CASSQGTGPNSPLHF.

V and J are TRBV7-6 and TRBJ1-3, with a weak D call TRBD1 (5 bases). The CDR3 runs to 18 residues. Between the trimmed V and J ends, which lost 2 bases and 0 bases, there was a span of 17 bases. Germline-derived CDR1 and CDR2 are SGHVS and FNYEAQ. The CDR3 is CASSLRARGGNSGNTIYF. The CDR3 bases are TGTGCCAGCAGCTTAAGGGCCCGGGGGGGAAACTCTGGAAACACCATATATTTT.

J is TRBJ1-1 and V is TRBV20-1; possible D gene TRBD1, 6 bases. Germline loops: CDR1 DFQATT, CDR2 SNEGSKA (reference sequence). The CDR3 length is 10 residues. V lost 3 bases, J lost 8 bases, and 7 bases lay in between. CDR3 residues: CSARRGEAFF. CDR3 nucleotides: TGCAGTGCTAGGAGGGGGGAAGCTTTCTTT.

As regards this clone: The junction departs from germline at one end; a sequencing error may be responsible. The rearrangement uses TRBV6-5 and TRBJ2-7; 7 positions agree with TRBD2. The germline CDR1 and CDR2 sequences are MNHEY and SVGAGI. CDR3 length: 12 residues. The CDR3 nucleotides read TGTGCCACCAGTCGGGGGGCCTACGAGCAGTACTTC. Protein sequence: CATSRGAYEQYF.

The genes are TRBV29-1 and TRBJ1-5, with D maybe TRBD1 (6 bases). CDR1 SQVTM and CDR2 ANQGSEA come from the germline V gene. The CDR3 has 13 residues. Trimming cost V 6 bases and J 4 bases, with 13 bases left between them. CDR3 in DNA: TGCAGCGTCGGGCAGGGGCCTAATCAGCCCCAGCATTTT. Encoded protein: CSVGQGPNQPQHF. The full variable domain, with the rest looked up from reference TRBV29-1 and TRBJ1-5, is SAVISQKPSRDICQRGTSLTIQCQVDSQVTMMFWYRQQPGQSLTLIATANQGSEATYESGFVIDKFPISRPNLTFSTLTVSNMSPEDSSIYLCSVGQGPNQPQHFGDGTRLSIL.

This clone was picked up one time. The chain employs TRBV18 and TRBJ1-5, with D maybe TRBD1 (6 bases). The V gene's germline CDR1 is KGHSH and CDR2 LQKENI. The CDR3 loop spans 14 amino acids. V lost 5 bases to trimming and J lost 2 bases, with 10 bases between them. CDR3 loop: CASSTTGRNQPQHF. DNA for the CDR3: TGTGCCAGCTCAACGACAGGCCGCAATCAGCCCCAGCATTTT.

This clone was recorded a few times. The chain has TRBV3-1 (or the pseudogene TRBV3-2) and TRBJ2-2; D ambiguous. Germline lookup yields CDR1 LGHDT and CDR2 YNNKEL (reference sequence). Trimming removed 1 base from V and 1 base from J, with 10 bases in between. The CDR3 spans 16 residues. The CDR3 nucleotides read TGTGCCAGCAGCCAAGTTACAGTAGGGAACACCGGGGAGCTGTTTTTT. Translation: CASSQVTVGNTGELFF.

The gene calls are TRBV19 and TRBJ2-2, with a tentative D call TRBD2 (6 bases). V was trimmed by 6 bases and J by 0 bases, leaving 11 bases between them. The length of the CDR3 is 15 residues. The germline V gene encodes CDR1 LNHDA and CDR2 SQIVND (reference sequence). CDR3 sequence: CASRRRGPNTGELFF. DNA of the CDR3: TGTGCCAGTAGAAGGAGGGGACCGAACACCGGGGAGCTGTTTTTT.

The chain is built from TRBV2 and TRBJ2-5, with 10 bases lining up with TRBD1. Trimming cost V 4 bases and J 4 bases; bases outside gene matches: 6. The germline V gene has CDR1 SNHLY and CDR2 FYNNEI. This CDR3 comprises 15 residues. CDR3 residues: CASSADDRGRETQYF. For the CDR3, the DNA is TGTGCCAGCAGTGCGGACGACAGGGGGCGAGAGACCCAGTACTTC.

The rearrangement joins TRBV6-1 to TRBJ2-3; TRBD2 aligns across 7 bases. The CDR3 covers 15 residues. V lost 4 bases and J lost 0; bases outside the gene matches: 4. Germline V gene lookup returns CDR1 MNHNS and CDR2 SASEGT. CDR3 region: CASSAYGRSTDTQYF. CDR3 nucleotides: TGTGCCAGCAGTGCCTACGGGAGGAGCACAGATACGCAGTATTTT.

J is TRBJ2-1 and V is TRBV9, with TRBD1 as a possible D gene (5 bases). Germline V gene sequence: CDR1 SGDLS, CDR2 YYNGEE. V was shortened by 0 bases and J by 0 bases, with 7 bases between the two germline ends. This CDR3 has 15 amino acids. This CDR3 reads CASSVDDSSYNEQFF. The CDR3 DNA is TGTGCCAGCAGCGTAGATGACAGCTCCTACAATGAGCAGTTCTTC.

This clone turned up a few times. This chain uses TRBV6-5 with TRBJ1-6, with 7 bases fitting TRBD1. With 2 bases clipped from V and 8 bases from J, the junction kept 3 bases outside the gene matches. The CDR3 runs 14 residues. CDR1 and CDR2 (germline): MNHEY, SVGAGI. CDR3 region: CASSYRGGDSPLHF. The CDR3 DNA follows: TGTGCCAGCAGTTACAGAGGGGGCGATTCACCCCTCCACTTT.

The genes are TRBV27 and TRBJ2-5; 7 positions match TRBD1. The CDR3 sequence is 16 residues long. CDR1 and CDR2 from the germline V gene are MNHEY and SMNVEV (reference sequence). Trimming removed 1 base from V and 0 bases from J; junction bases left unmatched: 5. CDR3 sequence reads: CASSLYTGEYQETQYF. CDR3 DNA sequence: TGTGCCAGCAGTTTATATACAGGGGAGTACCAAGAGACCCAGTACTTC.